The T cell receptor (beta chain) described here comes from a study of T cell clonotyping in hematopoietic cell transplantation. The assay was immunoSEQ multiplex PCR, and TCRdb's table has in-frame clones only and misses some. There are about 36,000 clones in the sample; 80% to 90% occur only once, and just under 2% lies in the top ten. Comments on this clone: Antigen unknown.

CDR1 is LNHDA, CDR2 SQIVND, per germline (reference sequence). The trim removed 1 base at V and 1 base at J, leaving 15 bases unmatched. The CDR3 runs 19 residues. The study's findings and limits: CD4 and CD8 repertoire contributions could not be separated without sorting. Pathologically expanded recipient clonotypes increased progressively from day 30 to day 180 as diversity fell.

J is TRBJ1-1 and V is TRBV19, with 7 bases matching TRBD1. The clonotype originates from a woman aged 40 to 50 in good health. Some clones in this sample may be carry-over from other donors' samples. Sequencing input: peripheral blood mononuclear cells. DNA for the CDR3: TGTGCCAGTAGTATAGGTGGTGGGAGTCTCCAGGGGGAGAACACTGAAGCTTTCTTT. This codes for CASSIGGGSLQGENTEAFF.